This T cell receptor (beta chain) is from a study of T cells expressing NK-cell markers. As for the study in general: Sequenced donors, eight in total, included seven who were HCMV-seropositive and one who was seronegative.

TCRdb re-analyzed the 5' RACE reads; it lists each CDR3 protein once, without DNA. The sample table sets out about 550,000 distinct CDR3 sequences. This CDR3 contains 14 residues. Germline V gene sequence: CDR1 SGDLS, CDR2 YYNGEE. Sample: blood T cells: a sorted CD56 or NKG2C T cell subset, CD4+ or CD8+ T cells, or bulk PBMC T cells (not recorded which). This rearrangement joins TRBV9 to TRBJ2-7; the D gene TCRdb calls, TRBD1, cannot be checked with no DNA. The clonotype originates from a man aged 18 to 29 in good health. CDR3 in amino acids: CASSADRAADEQYF. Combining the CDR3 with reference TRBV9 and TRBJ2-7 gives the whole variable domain DSGVTQTPKHLITATGQRVTLRCSPRSGDLSVYWYQQSLDQGLQFLIQYYNGEERAKGNILERFSAQQFPDLHSELNLSSLELGDSALYFCASSADRAADEQYFGPGTRLTVT.